The rows below give T cell receptor beta chains drawn from one sample of a study of neurological immune-mediated disorders. TCRdb processed the 5' RACE reads anew with MiXCR; each CDR3 protein has one entry. Of approximately 48,000 distinct CDR3 sequences in the sample, around 16% were seen once. Sequencing was done on a sample of PBMCs. The origin of the receptors is a man aged 60-69 years in good health. Both conserved end residues are part of each CDR3. The D gene is left open where the match is weak. Size tells how often a clone was seen (once, few, many) or the class of an expanded clone, and some rows leave it out.

>TRBV9|.|.|TRBJ2-7
TGTGCCAGCAGCTATGCGGCCAAACCCACCTACGAGCAGTACTTC
CASSYAAKPTYEQYF
>TRBV20-1|.|many|TRBJ1-2
TGCAGTGCTATGGCAGGAACTAACTATGGCTACACCTTC
CSAMAGTNYGYTF
>TRBV7-2|.|many|TRBJ2-1
TGTGCCAGCAGCAGGTTGGGAGGCTCTGGTGGGGAGCAGTTCTTC
CASSRLGGSGGEQFF
>TRBV6-5|.|many|TRBJ1-5
TGTGCCAGCAGTACTGGTCGGAATAGCAATCAGCCCCAGCATTTT
CASSTGRNSNQPQHF
>TRBV3-1|.|.|TRBJ2-1
TGTGCCAGCAGCCAAGAGGCGTCCGCATACAATGAGCAGTTCTTC
CASSQEASAYNEQFF
>TRBV12-3/TRBV12-4|.|many|TRBJ1-6
TGTGCCAGCAGATCCGGGACGGCGAATTCACCCCTCCACTTT
CASRSGTANSPLHF
>TRBV7-2|.|.|TRBJ2-5
TGTGCCAGCAGCTTATTCCACGATTCGGAGACCCAGTACTTC
CASSLFHDSETQYF
>TRBV27|.|.|TRBJ1-1
TGTGCCAGCAGTTCTCCTGGACACCTTGGAACTGAAGCTTTCTTT
CASSSPGHLGTEAFF
>TRBV6-2/TRBV6-3|TRBD1|many|TRBJ1-2
TGTGCCAGCAGTTATTCTGGGACAGCCCATGGCTACACCTTC
CASSYSGTAHGYTF
>TRBV15|.|many|TRBJ1-6
TGTGCCACCAGCAGAGGACCGGGACTGGCAAATTCACCCCTCCACTTT
CATSRGPGLANSPLHF
>TRBV5-1|.|many|TRBJ1-3
TGCGCCAGCAGCTTGATGGGCTCTGGAAACACCATATATTTT
CASSLMGSGNTIYF
>TRBV7-2|TRBD2|many|TRBJ2-7
TGTGCCAGCAGCTTCTCTAGCGGGGCCGGTGGAGAGCAGTACTTC
CASSFSSGAGGEQYF
>TRBV10-2|.|many|TRBJ1-5
TGCGCCAGCAGTGACGGGCGGAGGGATCAGCCCCAGCATTTT
CASSDGRRDQPQHF
>TRBV20-1|.|few|TRBJ1-1
TGCAGTGCTAGGGGGGGGGCGAACACTGAAGCTTTCTTT
CSARGGANTEAFF
>TRBV28|.|many|TRBJ2-2
TGTGCCAGCAGTTTTGCGGGCACGAACACCGGGGAGCTGTTTTTT
CASSFAGTNTGELFF
>TRBV5-1|.|many|TRBJ1-2
TGCGCCAGCAGCTCGGGACAACCTAACTATGGCTACACCTTC
CASSSGQPNYGYTF
>TRBV20-1|.|.|TRBJ2-1
TGCAGTGCTGCCCCACAGGGATACAATGAGCAGTTCTTC
CSAAPQGYNEQFF
>TRBV7-2|.|.|TRBJ2-5
TGTGCCAGCAGCCCGAGTGGGGAGACCCAGTACTTC
CASSPSGETQYF
>TRBV7-2|TRBD2|many|TRBJ2-1
TGTGCCAGCAGCCATTCTCGGAGCGGGAGCAATGAGCAGTTCTTC
CASSHSRSGSNEQFF
>TRBV7-9|TRBD1|many|TRBJ2-5
TGTGCCAGCAGCTTACAGGGGGACGGGGCGGAGACCCAGTACTTC
CASSLQGDGAETQYF
>TRBV15|.|many|TRBJ2-1
TGTGCCACCAGCAGAGATCTGGCAGGTGATGAGCAGTTCTTC
CATSRDLAGDEQFF
>TRBV5-1|.|many|TRBJ2-7
TGCGCCAGCAGCTTGGACGGGTTCTACGAGCAGTACTTC
CASSLDGFYEQYF
>TRBV28|.|.|TRBJ2-1
TGTGCCAGCAGTTCGATACTCGGCTCCTACAATGAGCAGTTCTTC
CASSSILGSYNEQFF
>TRBV6-5|TRBD2|many|TRBJ2-2
TGTGCCAGCAGACATCTAGCGGGACTAGGGGAGCTGTTTTTT
CASRHLAGLGELFF
>TRBV6-2/TRBV6-3|.|many|TRBJ1-4
TGTGCCAGCAGGGATCGGACCCGGGCCGAAAAACTGTTTTTT
CASRDRTRAEKLFF
>TRBV7-3|TRBD2|many|TRBJ2-1
TGTGCCAGCAGCTTGACTAGCGGGAGGCCCAATGAGCAGTTCTTC
CASSLTSGRPNEQFF
>TRBV6-2/TRBV6-3|TRBD1|many|TRBJ1-2
TGTGCCAGCAGTTACCGTCCAGGGGGCGAACGTGGCTACACCTTC
CASSYRPGGERGYTF
>TRBV3-1|.|.|TRBJ2-1
TGTGCCAGCAGCCGGACAGACGTATACAATGAGCAGTTCTTC
CASSRTDVYNEQFF
>TRBV20-1|.|.|TRBJ2-7
TGCAGTGCTAGATCGGTCTACGAGCAGTACTTC
CSARSVYEQYF
>TRBV9|.|many|TRBJ2-1
TGTGCCAGCAGCCTTAACCAGGGTTTTGGGTACAATGAGCAGTTCTTC
CASSLNQGFGYNEQFF
>TRBV20-1|.|many|TRBJ2-6
TGCAGTGCTACTAAATCTGGGGCCAACGTCCTGACTTTC
CSATKSGANVLTF
>TRBV6-5|.|few|TRBJ2-7
TGTGCCAGCAGTTATTATGAGCCCACCTTCAACTACGAGCAGTACTTC
CASSYYEPTFNYEQYF
>TRBV29-1|.|medium-sized|TRBJ2-3
TGCAGCGGCTCCGCGGACCTATGGCCGGGTACGCAGTATTTT
CSGSADLWPGTQYF
>TRBV7-9|.|many|TRBJ1-5
TGTGCCAGCAGCTTAGGGGCGGGTGGCTTTGAGTTGGAGCCCCAGCATTTT
CASSLGAGGFELEPQHF
>TRBV29-1|TRBD2|once|TRBJ2-1
TGCAGCGTTGTAGTGGCTAGCGGACAACTCAATGAGCAGTTCTTC
CSVVVASGQLNEQFF
>TRBV20-1|.|few|TRBJ2-1
TGCAGTGCTCTAAGACTAGAAGACTACAATGAGCAGTTCTTC
CSALRLEDYNEQFF
>TRBV5-6|TRBD1|many|TRBJ1-2
TGTGCCAGCAGTCGGGACAGGTTCTATGGCTACACCTTC
CASSRDRFYGYTF
>TRBV3-1|.|many|TRBJ2-7
TGTGCCAGCAGCCTCGGGACGTACAACGAGCAGTACTTC
CASSLGTYNEQYF
>TRBV7-9|.|many|TRBJ1-3
TGTGCCAGCAGCTTAGGCCTGGGGAGTAGAAACACCATATATTTT
CASSLGLGSRNTIYF
>TRBV28|TRBD2|many|TRBJ2-1
TGTGCCAGCAGTTTGAGCGGGGTCTACAATGAGCAGTTCTTC
CASSLSGVYNEQFF
>TRBV6-1|.|many|TRBJ2-7
TGTGCCAGCAGCCTGGGTATCGGCGAGCAGTACTTC
CASSLGIGEQYF
>TRBV18|.|many|TRBJ1-1
TGTGCCAGCTCACCAACAGGGATCGGTGAAGCTTTCTTT
CASSPTGIGEAFF
>TRBV20-1|TRBD2|many|TRBJ2-1
TGCAGTGCTAGCCCAACTAGCGGTCTCGAGCAGTTCTTC
CSASPTSGLEQFF
>TRBV7-2|.|many|TRBJ2-2
TGTGCCAGCAGCTCCGGTCAAAACACCGGGGAGCTGTTTTTT
CASSSGQNTGELFF
>TRBV5-1|.|.|TRBJ2-1
TGCGCCAGCAGCCGAGGCGGGGTAGGTAATTGGGATGAGCAATTCTTC
CASSRGGVGNWDEQFF
>TRBV5-1|.|medium-sized|TRBJ2-2
TGCGCCAGCAGTCAGGGTAACACCGGGGAGCTGTTTTTT
CASSQGNTGELFF
>TRBV5-1|.|many|TRBJ1-1
TGCGCCAGCAGCTTGATCGGACGCGGGAACACTGAAGCTTTCTTT
CASSLIGRGNTEAFF